The next 15 T cell receptor beta chains were all read from a single sample in a study of T cells in Graves' hyperthyroidism and ophthalmopathy. The source material, RNA transcripts, was used to amplify TCR beta CDR3 regions. The HTBI primer set drove a first-round RT-PCR of the TCR CDR3. TCRdb reprocessed the multiplex PCR reads via MiXCR and lists one record per CDR3 protein. This table holds around 600,000 distinct CDR3 sequences, roughly 46% found once. Material for sequencing was peripheral blood or thyroid tissue (not recorded which). Receptor source: an adult man with Graves' disease, either hyperthyroidism or ophthalmopathy (not recorded which).

J is TRBJ1-1 and V is TRBV2; D possibly corresponds to TRBD1 (5 bases). The ends were cut back, 4 bases at V and 6 bases at J, with 18 bases in the middle. Germline CDR1 SNHLY, CDR2 FYNNEI. The CDR3 runs to 15 residues. The CDR3: CASSGGLGMDAEAFF. CDR3 nucleotides: TGTGCCAGCAGTGGGGGACTGGGGATGGACGCTGAAGCTTTCTTT.

Comment on this clonotype: A read error is likely, as this CDR3 ends without the conserved phenylalanine or tryptophan. The chain has TRBV10-3 and TRBJ1-1; D gene uncertain. The CDR3 is made up of 13 amino acids. Germline V gene data show CDR1 as ENHRY and CDR2 as SYGVKD. V was shortened by 3 bases and J by 6 bases, with 11 bases between the two germline ends. CDR3 residues: CAISDGFNAEAFL. CDR3 bases: TGTGCCATCAGTGACGGGTTTAACGCTGAAGCTTTCCTT.

The chain couples TRBV20-1 to TRBJ1-6, with D possibly TRBD1 on 6 matching bases. Trimming left V 4 bases short and J 6 bases short, with 16 bases between. CDR1 DFQATT and CDR2 SNEGSKA come from the germline V gene (reference sequence). The CDR3 covers 15 residues. As DNA, the CDR3 is TGCAGTGCTACATTCCCAGGGGTGGGTAATTCACCCCTCCACTTT. Translating gives CSATFPGVGNSPLHF.

This chain joins TRBV7-9 and TRBJ1-1, with a weak D call TRBD1 (6 bases). Germline V gives CDR1 SEHNR, CDR2 FQNEAQ (reference sequence). With 3 bases removed from V and 0 bases from J, the gap between germline ends came to 14 bases. This CDR3 is built from 16 residues. CDR3 in DNA: TGTGCCAGCAGCTTGTTCGGGACAAAGATGAACACTGAAGCTTTCTTT. This sequence encodes CASSLFGTKMNTEAFF.

The CDR3 DNA is TGTGCCAGCGACAAAAACACTGAAGCTTTCTTT. Translating it yields CASDKNTEAFF. The genes are TRBV25-1 and TRBJ1-1, with D unclear. The CDR3 spans 11 residues. CDR1 is MGHDK and CDR2 is SYGVNS in the germline V gene. V shed 8 bases and J shed 2 bases, with 6 bases lying between them.

At least ten counts were recorded for this clonotype. V and J are TRBV24-1 and TRBJ1-2; 7 bases fit TRBD1. CDR3 length equals 17 residues. J was trimmed by 6 bases and V by 1 base; bases with no gene match: 13. Germline V lookup: CDR1 KGHDR, CDR2 SFDVKD. The chain's CDR3 is CATSDFATGTEKDGYTF. DNA for the CDR3: TGTGCCACCAGTGATTTCGCAACCGGGACAGAGAAAGATGGCTACACCTTC.

Many counts were recorded for this clonotype. The CDR3 reads CASSGTQVYGYTF. The CDR3 nucleotides are TGTGCCAGCAGCGGGACACAAGTCTATGGCTACACCTTC. The chain is built from TRBV7-9 and TRBJ1-2, with D perhaps matching TRBD1 (6 bases). CDR1 and CDR2 from the germline V gene are SEHNR and FQNEAQ (reference sequence). V lost 5 bases to trimming and J lost 4 bases, with 11 bases between them. The CDR3 is 13 amino acids.

This clonotype was counted at least ten times. At one boundary the junction diverges from the germline segment, which might be a read error. V gene TRBV10-3 combines with J gene TRBJ2-7, with D tentatively TRBD2 (5 bases). CDR3 length equals 12 residues. From germline, CDR1 is ENHRY and CDR2 SYGVKD. The CDR3 DNA reads TGTGCCACCAGTGAGGCGGGCTACGAGCAGTACTTC. It encodes CATSEAGYEQYF.

This clonotype appeared many times. This chain connects TRBV20-1 to TRBJ2-5; no firm D call. The CDR3 totals 11 residues. Germline V CDR1 and CDR2: DFQATT, SNEGSKA (reference sequence). V dropped 6 bases and J dropped 4 bases, with 9 bases sitting between them. The CDR3 coding sequence is TGCAGTGCCAGACACCCAGAGACCCAGTACTTC. Its translation is CSARHPETQYF.

The chain couples TRBV20-1 to TRBJ2-7; D may be TRBD1 (5 bases). The V gene lost 6 bases and the J gene lost 0 bases, with 15 bases spanning the gap. In germline, CDR1 is DFQATT, CDR2 SNEGSKA (reference sequence). This CDR3 comprises 14 residues. CDR3 DNA: TGCAGTGCCAGCAGGGCCGATGCCTCCTACGAGCAGTACTTC. It codes for CSASRADASYEQYF.

For this clonotype: Just one base apart from a much larger clone, this may be a read error. The rearrangement links TRBV4-2 to TRBJ1-1, with TRBD1 matching 9 bases. CDR1 LGHNA and CDR2 YNFKEQ come from the germline V gene. CDR3 size: 13 residues. V was pared by 8 bases and J by 3 bases, with 4 bases of the junction left unmatched. CDR3 amino acids: CASEGTGYTEAFF. CDR3 in DNA: TGTGCCAGCGAGGGGACAGGGTACACTGAAGCTTTCTTT.

This clonotype was detected a few times. The CDR3 DNA sequence: TGTGCCAGCAGTTACAAGAGCGAACACGAGACCCAGTACTTC. It yields the protein CASSYKSEHETQYF. The chain recombines TRBV6-5 with TRBJ2-5; no definite D call. Germline values: CDR1 MNHEY, CDR2 SVGAGI. The CDR3 has 14 residues. The V gene lost 2 bases and the J gene lost 5 bases, with 12 bases spanning the gap.

This clonotype has just a few counts. The chain carries TRBV14 and TRBJ2-5; 11 nucleotides match TRBD2. In germline, CDR1 is SGHDN, CDR2 FVKESK. After removal of 4 bases from V and 2 bases from J, the junction contained 12 bases not matched to a gene. The CDR3 length is 18 residues. CDR3 loop: CASSRFELAGASQETQYF. CDR3 nucleotides: TGTGCCAGCAGCCGCTTTGAACTAGCGGGAGCAAGTCAAGAGACCCAGTACTTC.

The chain couples TRBV10-3 to TRBJ1-5; 9 nucleotides agree with TRBD1. J lost 0 bases, V lost 10 bases, and 22 bases had no gene match. The CDR3 consists of 20 residues. Germline CDR1 reads ENHRY; CDR2 reads SYGVKD. CDR3 in DNA: TGTGCCAGCAGCCCCGGCGGATCAACGGGGACAGGGAATAGCAATCAGCCCCAGCATTTT. It translates to CASSPGGSTGTGNSNQPQHF.

This clonotype was seen a single time. A single base separates this from a much larger clone, so it may be a read error. The chain combines TRBV10-3 with TRBJ2-7; tentative D call: TRBD2 (6 bases). In germline, CDR1 is ENHRY, CDR2 SYGVKD. This CDR3 spans 16 amino acids. Trimming pared 2 bases from V and 2 bases from J, leaving 16 bases between. CDR3 loop: CAISEGLTGFTYEQYF. In DNA, the CDR3 is TGTGCCATCAGTGAGGGACTAACGGGTTTTACCTACGAGCAGTACTTC.